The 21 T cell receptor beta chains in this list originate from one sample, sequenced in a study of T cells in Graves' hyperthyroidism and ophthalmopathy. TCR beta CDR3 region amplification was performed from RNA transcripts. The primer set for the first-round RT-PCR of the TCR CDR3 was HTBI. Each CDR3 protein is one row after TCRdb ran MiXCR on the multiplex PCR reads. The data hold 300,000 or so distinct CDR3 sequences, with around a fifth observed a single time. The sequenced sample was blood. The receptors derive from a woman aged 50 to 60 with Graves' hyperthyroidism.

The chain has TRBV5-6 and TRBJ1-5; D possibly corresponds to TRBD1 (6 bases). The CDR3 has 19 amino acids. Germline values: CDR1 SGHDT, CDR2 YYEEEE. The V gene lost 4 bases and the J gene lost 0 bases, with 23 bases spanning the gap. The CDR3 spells CASSLAGHPRGGSNQPQHF. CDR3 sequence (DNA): TGTGCCAGCAGCCTAGCGGGACACCCAAGAGGTGGTAGCAATCAGCCCCAGCATTTT. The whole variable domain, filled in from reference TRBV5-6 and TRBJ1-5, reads DAGVTQSPTHLIKTRGQQVTLRCSPKSGHDTVSWYQQALGQGPQFIFQYYEEEERQRGNFPDRFSGHQFPNYSSELNVNALLLGDSALYLCASSLAGHPRGGSNQPQHFGDGTRLSIL.

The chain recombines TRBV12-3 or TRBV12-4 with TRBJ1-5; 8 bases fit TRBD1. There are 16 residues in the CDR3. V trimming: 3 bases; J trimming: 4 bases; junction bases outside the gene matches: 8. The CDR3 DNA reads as TGTGCCAGCAGTTTCCAGCAGGGGGCGATTAATCAGCCCCAGCATTTT. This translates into CASSFQQGAINQPQHF.

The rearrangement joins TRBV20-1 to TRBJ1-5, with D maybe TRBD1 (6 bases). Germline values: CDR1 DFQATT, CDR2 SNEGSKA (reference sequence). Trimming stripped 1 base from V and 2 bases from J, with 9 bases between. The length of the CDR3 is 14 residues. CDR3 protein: CSARVQGGNQPQHF. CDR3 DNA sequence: TGCAGTGCTAGAGTACAGGGTGGCAATCAGCCCCAGCATTTT.

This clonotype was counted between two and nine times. The CDR3 DNA reads as TGTGCCAGCAGTCGGACAGGGGATCAGCCCCAGCATTTT. It encodes CASSRTGDQPQHF. V is TRBV2 and J is TRBJ1-5, with 9 bases aligning to TRBD1. The CDR3 covers 13 residues. Trimming cost V 5 bases and J 5 bases; bases outside gene matches: 1. CDR1 SNHLY and CDR2 FYNNEI come from the germline V gene.

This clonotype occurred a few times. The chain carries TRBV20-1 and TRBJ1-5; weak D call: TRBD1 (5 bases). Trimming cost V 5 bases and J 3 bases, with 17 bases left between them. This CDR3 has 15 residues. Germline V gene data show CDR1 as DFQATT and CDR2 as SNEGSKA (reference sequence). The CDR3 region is CSASFWGRSNQPQHF. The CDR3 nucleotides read TGCAGTGCTTCCTTCTGGGGCAGGTCCAATCAGCCCCAGCATTTT.

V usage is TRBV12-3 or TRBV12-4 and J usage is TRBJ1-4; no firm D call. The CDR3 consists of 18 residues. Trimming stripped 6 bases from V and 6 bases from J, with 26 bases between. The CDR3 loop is CASSVGPLRPRRDEKLFF. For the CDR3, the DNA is TGTGCCAGCAGCGTAGGACCACTCCGACCACGCCGAGATGAAAAACTGTTTTTT.

For the CDR3, the DNA is TGCAGCGTGGCGACAGGGGGCGGAGAGACCCAGTACTTC. It is translated as CSVATGGGETQYF. This rearrangement joins TRBV29-1 to TRBJ2-5, with 10 nucleotides matching TRBD1. Losses at the gene ends were 6 bases for V and 4 bases for J; bases not matched to a gene: 5. The germline V gene encodes CDR1 SQVTM and CDR2 ANQGSEA. CDR3 length equals 13 residues.

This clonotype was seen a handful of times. The CDR3 DNA follows: TGTGCCAGCAGTGACCCCCCGAACACTGAAGCTTTCTTT. It yields the protein CASSDPPNTEAFF. The genes are TRBV6-4 and TRBJ1-1; no clear D. Germline assignment: CDR1 MRHNA and CDR2 SNTAGT. V lost 2 bases to trimming and J lost 1 base, with 5 bases between them. CDR3 size: 13 residues.

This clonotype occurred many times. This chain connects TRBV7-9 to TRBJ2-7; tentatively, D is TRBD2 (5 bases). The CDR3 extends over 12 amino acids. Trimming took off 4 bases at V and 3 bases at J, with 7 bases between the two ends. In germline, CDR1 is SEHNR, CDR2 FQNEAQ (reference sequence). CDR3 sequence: CASSSAGYEQYF. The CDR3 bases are TGTGCCAGCAGCTCCGCGGGCTACGAGCAGTACTTC.

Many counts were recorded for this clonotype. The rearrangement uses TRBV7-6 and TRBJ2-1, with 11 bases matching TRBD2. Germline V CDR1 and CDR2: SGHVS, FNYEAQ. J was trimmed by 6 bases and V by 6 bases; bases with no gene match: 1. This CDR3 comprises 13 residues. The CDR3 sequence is CASRTSGTNEQFF. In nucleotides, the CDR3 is TGTGCCAGCAGGACTAGCGGGACCAATGAGCAGTTCTTC.

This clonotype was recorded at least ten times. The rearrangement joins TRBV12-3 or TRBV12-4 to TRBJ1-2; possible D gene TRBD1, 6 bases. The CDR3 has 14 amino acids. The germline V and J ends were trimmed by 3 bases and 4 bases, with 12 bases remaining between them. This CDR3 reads CASSFRTELYGYTF. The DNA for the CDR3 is TGTGCCAGCAGTTTTAGGACAGAACTCTATGGCTACACCTTC.

The CDR3: CASSQDPGPDTQYF. CDR3 DNA sequence: TGTGCCAGCAGCCAGGACCCAGGACCAGATACGCAGTATTTT. V usage is TRBV7-2 and J usage is TRBJ2-3; D remains ambiguous. This CDR3 has 14 amino acids. Germline CDR1 and CDR2: SGHTA and FQGNSA. V lost 5 bases and J 4 bases, leaving 13 bases between the germline ends.

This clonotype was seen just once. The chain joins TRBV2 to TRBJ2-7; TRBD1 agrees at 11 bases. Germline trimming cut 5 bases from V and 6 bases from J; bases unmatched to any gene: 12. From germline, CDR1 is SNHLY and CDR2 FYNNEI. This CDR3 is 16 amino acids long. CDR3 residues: CASSRTGGALSVEQYF. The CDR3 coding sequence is TGTGCCAGCAGTCGGACAGGGGGCGCTTTATCCGTCGAGCAGTACTTC. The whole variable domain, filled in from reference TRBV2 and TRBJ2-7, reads EPEVTQTPSHQVTQMGQEVILRCVPISNHLYFYWYRQILGQKVEFLVSFYNNEISEKSEIFDDQFSVERPDGSNFTLKIRSTKLEDSAMYFCASSRTGGALSVEQYFGPGTRLTVT.

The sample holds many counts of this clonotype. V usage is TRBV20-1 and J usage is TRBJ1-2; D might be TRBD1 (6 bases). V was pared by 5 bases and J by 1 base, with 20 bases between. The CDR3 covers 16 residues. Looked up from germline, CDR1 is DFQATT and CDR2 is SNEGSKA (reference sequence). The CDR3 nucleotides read TGCAGTGCTCCTAATACACGGGGGCAGAGTAACTATGGCTACACCTTC. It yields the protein CSAPNTRGQSNYGYTF.

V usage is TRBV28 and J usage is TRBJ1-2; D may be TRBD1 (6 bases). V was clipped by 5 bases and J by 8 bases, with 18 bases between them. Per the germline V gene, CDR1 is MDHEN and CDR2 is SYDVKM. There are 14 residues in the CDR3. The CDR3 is CASSLPAGAGGYTF. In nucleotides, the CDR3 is TGTGCCAGCAGTCTACCGGCAGGGGCGGGGGGCTACACCTTC.

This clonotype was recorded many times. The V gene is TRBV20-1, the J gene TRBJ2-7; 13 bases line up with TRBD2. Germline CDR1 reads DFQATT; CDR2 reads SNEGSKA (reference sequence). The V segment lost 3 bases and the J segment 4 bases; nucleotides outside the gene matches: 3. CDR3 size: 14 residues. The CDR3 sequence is CSARAGLAGYEQYF. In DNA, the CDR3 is TGCAGTGCTAGGGCGGGACTAGCGGGGTACGAGCAGTACTTC.

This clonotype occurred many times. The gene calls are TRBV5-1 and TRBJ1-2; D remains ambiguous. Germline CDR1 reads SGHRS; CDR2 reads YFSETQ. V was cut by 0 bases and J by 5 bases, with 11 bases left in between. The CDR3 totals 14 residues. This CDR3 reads CASSLGHSGYGYTF. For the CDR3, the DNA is TGCGCCAGCAGCTTGGGACATTCGGGGTATGGCTACACCTTC. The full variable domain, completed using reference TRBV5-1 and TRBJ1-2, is KAGVTQTPRYLIKTRGQQVTLSCSPISGHRSVSWYQQTPGQGLQFLFEYFSETQRNKGNFPGRFSGRQFSNSRSEMNVSTLELGDSALYLCASSLGHSGYGYTFGSGTRLTVV.

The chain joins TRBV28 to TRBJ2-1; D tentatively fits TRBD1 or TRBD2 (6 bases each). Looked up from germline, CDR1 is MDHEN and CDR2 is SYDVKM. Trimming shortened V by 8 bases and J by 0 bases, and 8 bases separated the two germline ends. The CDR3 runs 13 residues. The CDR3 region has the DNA TGTGCCAGCCGGGGGCCCTCCTACAATGAGCAGTTCTTC. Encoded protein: CASRGPSYNEQFF.

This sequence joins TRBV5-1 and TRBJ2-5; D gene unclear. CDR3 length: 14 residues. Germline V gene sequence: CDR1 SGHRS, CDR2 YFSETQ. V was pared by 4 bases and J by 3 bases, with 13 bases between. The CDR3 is CASSIGLSKETQYF. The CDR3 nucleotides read TGCGCCAGCAGCATAGGCCTCAGTAAAGAGACCCAGTACTTC. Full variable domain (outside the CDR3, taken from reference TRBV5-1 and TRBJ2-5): KAGVTQTPRYLIKTRGQQVTLSCSPISGHRSVSWYQQTPGQGLQFLFEYFSETQRNKGNFPGRFSGRQFSNSRSEMNVSTLELGDSALYLCASSIGLSKETQYFGPGTRLLVL.

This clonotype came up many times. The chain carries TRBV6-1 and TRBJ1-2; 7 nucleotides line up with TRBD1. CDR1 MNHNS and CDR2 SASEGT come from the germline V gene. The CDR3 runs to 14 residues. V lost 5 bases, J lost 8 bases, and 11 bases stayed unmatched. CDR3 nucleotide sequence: TGTGCCAGCAGTCCCCCTGGACAGACAGGGGGCTACACCTTC. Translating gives CASSPPGQTGGYTF.

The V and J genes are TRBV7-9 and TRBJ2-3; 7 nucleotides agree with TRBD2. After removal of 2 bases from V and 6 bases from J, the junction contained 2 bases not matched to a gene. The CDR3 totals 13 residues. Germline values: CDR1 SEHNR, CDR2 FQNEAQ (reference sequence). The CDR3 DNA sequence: TGTGCCAGCAGCTTAATGGGGGGGGATACGCAGTATTTT. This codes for CASSLMGGDTQYF.